This T cell receptor beta chain was sequenced for a study of T cell responses to AZD1222 COVID-19 vaccine. Study-level results: Clonal diversity may have been underestimated in mostly white British donors. Repertoire sampling occurred only after the peak T cell response.

Measured with immunoSEQ multiplex PCR; TCRdb has only the in-frame clones, and not every one. The sample records about 150,000 clones, about nine tenths being singletons. Details on this clone: The target antigen is unknown.

Germline CDR1 and CDR2: SGHRS and YFSETQ. The CDR3 length is 16 residues. Trimming took 5 bases from V and 1 from J; bases not matched to a gene: 7. The sequence came from an adult in good health. Sample: peripheral blood, taken on day 0 of AZD1222 vaccination. The chain couples TRBV5-1 to TRBJ2-2; the match to TRBD1 covers 8 bases. Written as DNA, the CDR3 is TGCGCCAGCAGGCCCGACAGGGGCAAGAACACCGGGGAGCTGTTTTTT. Translating gives CASRPDRGKNTGELFF.